This is a list of T cell receptor beta chains from one sample in a study of monozygotic twins with inflammatory bowel disease. No DNA is given; TCRdb re-called the 5' RACE reads and lists each CDR3 protein once. Its table lists more than 300,000 distinct CDR3 sequences. The sequencing input was blood. The receptor source for this set is a human donor with ulcerative colitis or Crohn's disease, or a healthy co-twin of an affected twin (not recorded which). Both conserved end residues are part of each CDR3.

j_call v_call cdr3_aa
TRBJ2-7 TRBV18 CASSPGLTLTYEQYF
TRBJ2-7 TRBV4-2 CASSQGLGGLYEQYF
TRBJ1-4 TRBV6-5 CASSYSWAAGANEKLFF
TRBJ1-4 TRBV7-2 CASSQDRGATNEKLFF
TRBJ1-2 TRBV4-3 CASSQNDRVNYGYTF
TRBJ2-1 TRBV4-1 CASSQDWAGPISYNEQFF
TRBJ2-7 TRBV6-2/TRBV6-3 CASTYRDGKQYF
TRBJ1-1 TRBV20-1 CSARDLPGGRNTEAFF
TRBJ2-2 TRBV5-6 CASRSDPNTGELFF
TRBJ1-1 TRBV5-1 CASSLEGVGYTEAFF
TRBJ1-6 TRBV5-1 CASSYTRDKTSPLHF
TRBJ2-2 TRBV19 CASSISGASGELFF
TRBJ2-5 TRBV11-2 CASSLDRAGGRIPTKETQYF
TRBJ2-7 TRBV6-1 CASSDDGVYYEQYF
TRBJ1-1 TRBV9 CASSVVDREVTEAFF
TRBJ2-5 TRBV5-1 CASSSGTTVQETQYF
TRBJ2-1 TRBV13 CASSAGPSDTFF
TRBJ2-7 TRBV7-2 CASSLLSGSLLYEQYF
TRBJ2-3 TRBV20-1 CSARDPLTSGGADTQYF
TRBJ2-7 TRBV20-1 CSARPVRGALLYEQYF
TRBJ2-6 TRBV5-4 CASSSSGHGANVLTF